This T cell receptor (beta chain) was obtained from a study of T cell repertoires in aging, cancer and after chemotherapy. CDR1 LNHDA and CDR2 SQIVND come from the germline V gene (reference sequence). The CDR3 runs 20 residues. Trimming removed 4 bases from V and 2 bases from J; junction bases left unmatched: 15. A mixed TRB-A/B primer pool amplified rearranged TRB by multiplex touch-down PCR. TCRdb recomputed calls from the multiplex PCR reads with MiXCR, one row per CDR3 protein. The data hold several thousand distinct CDR3 sequences, with around 35% observed a single time. This clonotype is termed large. Its target is unknown. Amplification of TCR beta used genomic DNA extracted from peripheral blood. Study findings and constraints: Median generation probability rose over the chemotherapy interval in each cancer cohort, suggesting rebound thymic output.

The genes are TRBV19 and TRBJ2-1, with 12 bases that match TRBD2. This sequence was found in a human donor with a blood cancer. The sequenced material came from blood. The CDR3 region is CASSTYGWRGTSGPYNEQFF. The CDR3 bases are TGTGCCAGTAGTACCTACGGTTGGAGGGGGACTAGCGGGCCCTACAATGAGCAGTTCTTC. The whole variable domain, remainder taken from reference TRBV19 and TRBJ2-1, is DGGITQSPKYLFRKEGQNVTLSCEQNLNHDAMYWYRQDPGQGLRLIYYSQIVNDFQKGDIAEGYSVSREKKESFPLTVTSAQKNPTAFYLCASSTYGWRGTSGPYNEQFFGPGTRLTVL.